A single sample is the source of the 8 T cell receptor beta chains below, sequenced in a study of STAT3 mutations in large granular lymphocyte leukemia. Study-wide findings and caveats: Every T-LGLL patient had at least one immunodominant TCRbeta clonotype.

Here immunoSEQ multiplex PCR was the method, and the copy in TCRdb shows in-frame clones only, minus some. Counted here are tens of thousands of clones, roughly 88% occurring once; the ten biggest clones make up less than 0.55%. Their recognized antigens are unknown. Specimen: PBMCs. All receptors come from a human donor with T large granular lymphocyte leukemia. Some clones in this sample may be carry-over from other donors' samples.

The chain has TRBV5-8 and TRBJ2-3; no definite D call. CDR1 is SGHTS and CDR2 is YDEGEE in the germline V gene. The CDR3 consists of 16 residues. Trimming left V 0 bases short and J 2 bases short, with 13 bases between. This chain's CDR3 is CASSLALRSHTDTQYF. The CDR3 region has the DNA TGTGCCAGCAGCTTGGCCTTGCGGAGTCACACAGATACGCAGTATTTT.

The chain joins TRBV28 to TRBJ2-7; a possible D gene is TRBD1 (5 bases). The CDR3 loop spans 13 amino acids. Germline CDR1 MDHEN, CDR2 SYDVKM. The germline V and J ends were trimmed by 4 bases and 1 base, with 8 bases remaining between them. The CDR3 coding sequence is TGTGCCAGCAGTTCCAGGGAATCCTACGAGCAGTACGTC. Encoded protein: CASSSRESYEQYV.

About this clone: The sample holds other DNA sequences that translate to the same CDR3. The J gene is TRBJ1-3, the V gene TRBV5-1; 9 nucleotides align to TRBD1. With 4 bases clipped from V and 1 base from J, the junction kept 3 bases outside the gene matches. CDR3 length: 15 amino acids. Germline loops: CDR1 SGHRS, CDR2 YFSETQ. The CDR3 is CASSPGTGSGNTIYF. DNA for the CDR3: TGCGCCAGCAGCCCAGGGACAGGGTCTGGAAACACCATATATTTT.

V is TRBV19 and J is TRBJ2-1; D is unresolved. The germline gives CDR1 LNHDA, CDR2 SQIVND (reference sequence). Trimming removed 4 bases at V and 4 bases at J, with 5 bases between. The CDR3 length is 12 residues. This chain's CDR3 is CASSTNYNEQFF. CDR3 DNA: TGTGCCAGTAGTACTAATTACAATGAGCAGTTCTTC.

The V call is TRBV4-3, the J call TRBJ1-6, with D perhaps TRBD1 (6 bases). V shed 4 bases and J shed 10 bases, with 14 bases lying between them. Germline lookup yields CDR1 LGHNA and CDR2 YSLEER. The CDR3 has 14 residues. This CDR3 reads CASSRGQRGSPLHF. CDR3 nucleotide sequence: TGCGCCAGCAGCCGCGGACAGCGTGGGTCACCCCTCCACTTT.

The DNA for the CDR3 is TGTGCCAGTAGTCCCCGAGAAGGGCGAGGCGGGGAGCTGTTTTTT. Its protein product is CASSPREGRGGELFF. V gene TRBV19 combines with J gene TRBJ2-2; D is undetermined. This CDR3 comprises 15 residues. The germline gives CDR1 LNHDA, CDR2 SQIVND (reference sequence). V was cut by 5 bases and J by 7 bases, with 17 bases left in between. The full variable domain, in which reference TRBV19 and TRBJ2-2 provide the parts outside the CDR3, is DGGITQSPKYLFRKEGQNVTLSCEQNLNHDAMYWYRQDPGQGLRLIYYSQIVNDFQKGDIAEGYSVSREKKESFPLTVTSAQKNPTAFYLCASSPREGRGGELFFGEGSRLTVL.

This clone was seen a handful of times. The rearrangement links TRBV19 to TRBJ2-1; 13 bases agree with TRBD2. This CDR3 is 15 amino acids long. After removal of 6 bases from V and 8 bases from J, the junction contained 7 bases not matched to a gene. Looked up from germline, CDR1 is LNHDA and CDR2 is SQIVND (reference sequence). The CDR3 is CASSALGLAGDEQFF. DNA for the CDR3: TGTGCCAGTAGCGCGCTAGGACTAGCGGGGGATGAGCAGTTCTTC.

The chain carries TRBV30 and TRBJ2-1; 15 nucleotides agree with TRBD2. The trim removed 3 bases at V and 0 bases at J, leaving 6 bases unmatched. CDR1 and CDR2 (germline): GTSNPN, SVGIG (reference sequence). This CDR3 region has 18 residues. This chain's CDR3 is CAWSGTSGGTHSYNEQFF. The CDR3 DNA reads TGTGCCTGGAGCGGGACTAGCGGGGGGACTCACTCCTACAATGAGCAGTTCTTC. Full variable domain (outside the CDR3, taken from reference TRBV30 and TRBJ2-1): SQTIHQWPATLVQPVGSPLSLECTVEGTSNPNLYWYRQAAGRGLQLLFYSVGIGQISSEVPQNLSASRPQDRQFILSSKKLLLSDSGFYLCAWSGTSGGTHSYNEQFFGPGTRLTVL.